This T cell receptor (beta chain) was found in a study of cytomegalovirus exposure and HLA in healthy donors. The wider study: The same platform was used for the 120 validation repertoires and the 500 to 700 first-cohort repertoires, a later analysis reported. Overall study findings and caveats: The tendency of first-cohort TCR clusters to co-occur in the approximately 120 validation repertoires was identified by a subsequent analysis. While the bulk of TCR sequences proved rare, some public TCRs turned up in many donors.

Germline V gives CDR1 SGHAT, CDR2 FQNNGV. The ends were cut back, 5 bases at V and 1 base at J, with 15 bases in the middle. This CDR3 spans 15 amino acids. On this clone: Antigen: not known.

Generated by immunoSEQ multiplex PCR, the TCRdb table keeps only in-frame clones and is missing some. The data hold about 89,000 clones, with 84% observed a single time. The donors were part of the approximately 120-subject validation cohort, which stood apart from the approximately 670-subject first cohort. This sequence was found in a woman aged 18-35 years in good health and CMV-seropositive. What was sequenced was PBMCs. The rearrangement uses TRBV11-2 and TRBJ2-7, with D maybe TRBD1 (6 bases). CDR3 nucleotide sequence: TGTGCCAGCAGCCAGTCCAGGGGTAGGTCCTACGAGCAGTACTTC. Translation: CASSQSRGRSYEQYF.